These 7 T cell receptor beta chains originate from one sample sequenced in a study of blood T cell repertoires in COVID-19. Profiled with immunoSEQ multiplex PCR; TCRdb holds only in-frame clones, not every one. Of under 150,000 clones listed, about nine tenths are singletons. The sample taken for sequencing was peripheral blood. The receptors stem from a human donor with active COVID-19. The donor label of this sample is uncertain.

The rearrangement uses TRBV12-3 or TRBV12-4 and TRBJ2-7, with a weak D call TRBD1 (5 bases). V was clipped by 4 bases and J by 4 bases, with 11 bases between them. CDR3 length: 13 residues. CDR3 coding DNA: TGTGCCAGCAGTTCCAGGGTCGGGTACGAGCAGTACTTC. It translates to CASSSRVGYEQYF.

This sequence joins TRBV2 and TRBJ2-5, with D perhaps TRBD2 (6 bases). CDR1 and CDR2 from the germline V gene are SNHLY and FYNNEI. The CDR3 has 15 amino acids. V lost 4 bases and J lost 7, with 19 bases in between. CDR3 sequence (DNA): TGTGCCAGCAGTGGACGGACTACCGCGCGCGGGACCCAGTACTTC. This translates into CASSGRTTARGTQYF.

The V and J genes are TRBV7-2 and TRBJ1-6, with unresolved D. There are 14 residues in the CDR3. Per the germline V gene, CDR1 is SGHTA and CDR2 is FQGNSA. V shed 0 bases and J shed 9 bases, with 9 bases lying between them. As DNA, the CDR3 is TGTGCCAGCAGCTTAGCGGTGGCTCTTTCACCCCTCCACTTT. This encodes CASSLAVALSPLHF.

This chain links TRBV7-9 with TRBJ2-7; 9 nucleotides line up with TRBD2. The CDR3 spans 15 residues. V gave up 2 bases and J gave up 3 bases; unmatched junction bases: 5. Germline values: CDR1 SEHNR, CDR2 FQNEAQ (reference sequence). The CDR3 coding sequence is TGTGCCAGCAGCTTACCGCCTAGCGGGGACTACGAGCAGTACTTC. The encoded protein is CASSLPPSGDYEQYF.

The V call is TRBV24-1, the J call TRBJ1-1; D is ambiguous. CDR1 KGHDR and CDR2 SFDVKD come from the germline V gene. The CDR3 length is 13 residues. The V gene lost 8 bases and the J gene lost 4 bases, with 13 bases spanning the gap. The CDR3 sequence is CATIPSGSTEAFF. CDR3 bases: TGTGCCACCATACCCAGCGGGAGCACTGAAGCTTTCTTT.

The chain joins TRBV29-1 to TRBJ1-1; D is uncertain. Germline V gene data show CDR1 as SQVTM and CDR2 as ANQGSEA. V was pared by 1 base and J by 5 bases, with 14 bases between. This CDR3 is built from 14 residues. The CDR3 protein is CSVEGSWAGTEAFF. CDR3 bases: TGCAGCGTTGAAGGGTCCTGGGCGGGTACTGAAGCTTTCTTT. Variable domain in full (rest from reference TRBV29-1 and TRBJ1-1): SAVISQKPSRDICQRGTSLTIQCQVDSQVTMMFWYRQQPGQSLTLIATANQGSEATYESGFVIDKFPISRPNLTFSTLTVSNMSPEDSSIYLCSVEGSWAGTEAFFGQGTRLTVV.

The chain has TRBV4-3 and TRBJ2-6; 7 bases agree with TRBD1. Trimming cost V 6 bases and J 4 bases; bases outside gene matches: 12. The CDR3 is 17 residues long. CDR1 and CDR2 (germline): LGHNA, YSLEER. CDR3 residues: CASSQYKGAQGANVLTF. Written as DNA, the CDR3 is TGCGCCAGCAGTCAGTACAAGGGGGCGCAGGGGGCCAACGTCCTGACTTTC.